Given below is one TCR beta chain in context. Per germline, CDR1 SQVTM and CDR2 ANQGSEA. Trimming shortened V by 4 bases and J by 4 bases, and 13 bases separated the two germline ends. CDR3 size: 13 residues. Exposed enrollees encountered a COVID-19 case at some point within 2 weeks before study entry. Original analysis: Estimates of nucleated cell counts were drawn from the amplification of reference gene primers. Sequencing was performed with immunoSEQ multiplex PCR; in TCRdb, only in-frame clones are kept and a portion is missing. The V and J calls and clone size were taken over from that table, and D and trimming were inferred from the DNA. The sample yields some 200,000 clones, roughly 85% seen once. This specimen comes from a study of blood T cell repertoires in COVID-19.

The specimen was PBMCs or T cells enriched from blood (not recorded which). The chain employs TRBV29-1 and TRBJ2-5; tentatively, D is TRBD1 (5 bases). The clonotype comes from a woman aged 50 to 60 who had been exposed to COVID-19. The CDR3 DNA reads as TGCAGCGTTGGCCTAGAAAGGGGAGAGACCCAGTACTTC. This translates into CSVGLERGETQYF.